This T cell receptor beta chain derives from a study of CD8 T cells in ankylosing spondylitis. General study results and limits: Within ankylosing spondylitis blood, a TCR beta motif made up of under 10 highly homologous variants appeared to be characteristic. Reactive arthritis synovial fluid and blood were previously reported to contain some motif variants.

This clonotype was seen repeatedly, ten times or more. No antigen is known for it. Trimming pared 0 bases from V and 10 bases from J, leaving 12 bases between. Germline-derived CDR1 and CDR2 are SGHAT and FQNNGV. The CDR3 is 13 residues long. TCRdb reanalysed the 5' RACE reads using MiXCR and keeps one entry per CDR3 protein. Found here are approximately 550,000 distinct CDR3 sequences, 12% of them singletons; the top ten hold around 7%. This TCR derives from a male donor with ankylosing spondylitis. The specimen sequenced was blood, either unsorted or a sorted T cell fraction (not recorded which). This rearrangement joins TRBV11-2 to TRBJ2-5; D unclear. The CDR3 region has the DNA TGTGCCAGCAGCTTAGATAGAGAATCGGTCCAGTACTTC. Amino acids: CASSLDRESVQYF.